This is a list of T cell receptor beta chains from one sample in a study of T cell responses to AZD1222 COVID-19 vaccine. Sequencing used immunoSEQ multiplex PCR; TCRdb keeps in-frame clones, though not all of them. The sample consists of about 140,000 clones, approximately 90% of them appearing once. This material consisted of peripheral blood, taken on day 0 of AZD1222 vaccination. These receptors were taken from an adult in good health. The CDR3 runs from the conserved cysteine through the conserved F or W. Fields, in order: J gene, V gene, clone size, D gene, CDR3 DNA, CDR3 protein. D genes are given only for firm matches. The size field is filled for only some rows; it gives once, few, many or a size class.

J: TRBJ1-1
V: TRBV14
size: NA
D: NA
DNA: TGTGCCAGCAGCCATAGACAGCCACCCTTGAACACTGAAGCTTTCTTT
CDR3: CASSHRQPPLNTEAFF

J: TRBJ2-4
V: TRBV5-1
size: NA
D: TRBD2
DNA: TGCGCCAGCAGCTTTGAGCGGGGGCAGGTAGACATTCAGTACTTC
CDR3: CASSFERGQVDIQYF

J: TRBJ2-1
V: TRBV28
size: NA
D: NA
DNA: TGTGCCGCGGAGCCGGGTCCGGTGAACAATGAGCAGTTCTTC
CDR3: CAAEPGPVNNEQFF

J: TRBJ2-5
V: TRBV4-2
size: NA
D: TRBD2
DNA: TGTGCCAGCAGCCAAGATTTAACTAGCGGGGGGCTAGGGCAAGAGACCCAGTACTTC
CDR3: CASSQDLTSGGLGQETQYF

J: TRBJ1-2
V: TRBV6-6
size: NA
D: NA
DNA: TGTGCCAGCAGTTACTCTGATGGGGGAGCCGGCTACACCTTC
CDR3: CASSYSDGGAGYTF

J: TRBJ1-2
V: TRBV19
size: once
D: NA
DNA: TGTGCCAGTAGTATGCCTTCCGGAGGAGGCTACACCTTC
CDR3: CASSMPSGGGYTF

J: TRBJ1-2
V: TRBV9
size: NA
D: TRBD1
DNA: TGTGCCAGCAGCGTCGGGACAGGGGGGGACTATGGCTACACCTTC
CDR3: CASSVGTGGDYGYTF

J: TRBJ1-1
V: TRBV19
size: NA
D: NA
DNA: TGTGCCAGTTCCTCAGCTTTCGGGACTGAAGCTTTCTTT
CDR3: CASSSAFGTEAFF

J: TRBJ1-5
V: TRBV3-1/TRBV3-2
size: NA
D: NA
DNA: TGTGCCAGCAGCCAAAGGGGACTAGATCAGCCCCAGCATTTT
CDR3: CASSQRGLDQPQHF

J: TRBJ1-4
V: TRBV4-2
size: NA
D: TRBD1
DNA: TGTGCCAGCAGCCAATTCGGGACAGCAACTAATGAAAAACTGTTTTTT
CDR3: CASSQFGTATNEKLFF

J: TRBJ1-1
V: TRBV7-2
size: NA
D: NA
DNA: TGTGCCAGCAGCTCCCGCGGTGGGAGCACTGAAGCTTTCTTT
CDR3: CASSSRGGSTEAFF

J: TRBJ1-6
V: TRBV25-1
size: NA
D: NA
DNA: TGTGCCAGCAGTGTGGGACTAGTTAATTCACCCCTCCACTTT
CDR3: CASSVGLVNSPLHF

J: TRBJ2-1
V: TRBV5-1
size: NA
D: TRBD2
DNA: TGCGCCAGCAGCTTGGTAGCTAGCGGGGGAAATGAGCAGTTCTTC
CDR3: CASSLVASGGNEQFF

J: TRBJ1-5
V: TRBV6-5
size: NA
D: NA
DNA: TGTGCCAGCAGTTACACGGGGGGACCCCAGCATTTT
CDR3: CASSYTGGPQHF

J: TRBJ1-2
V: TRBV28
size: few
D: NA
DNA: TGTGCCAGCAGCTCCGGGACGAATGGCTACACCTTC
CDR3: CASSSGTNGYTF

J: TRBJ2-5
V: TRBV9
size: NA
D: NA
DNA: TGTGCCAGCAGCGTAGTAGTCGGGGGACAAGAGACCCAGTACTTC
CDR3: CASSVVVGGQETQYF

J: TRBJ2-2
V: TRBV7-9
size: NA
D: TRBD1
DNA: TGTGCCAGCAGCCGAGCAGAAGGACAGGGCGGGGAGCTGTTTTTT
CDR3: CASSRAEGQGGELFF

J: TRBJ2-7
V: TRBV19
size: NA
D: TRBD1
DNA: TGTGCCAGTAGTATAATCCGGGACAGGGGTACCGAGCAGTACTTC
CDR3: CASSIIRDRGTEQYF

J: TRBJ1-1
V: TRBV7-2
size: NA
D: TRBD1
DNA: TGTGCCAGCAGCTTACGTTTGGCAGGGACAGTGAACACTGAAGCTTTCTTT
CDR3: CASSLRLAGTVNTEAFF

J: TRBJ1-2
V: TRBV30
size: NA
D: NA
DNA: TGTGCCTGGAGTGGAGGCACGAGATTATCCAGCGGAGGCTACACCTTC
CDR3: CAWSGGTRLSSGGYTF

J: TRBJ2-1
V: TRBV7-9
size: NA
D: TRBD1
DNA: TGTGCCAGCAGCTTGAAAGGGGGCACCTACAATGAGCAGTTCTTC
CDR3: CASSLKGGTYNEQFF

J: TRBJ1-5
V: TRBV19
size: NA
D: TRBD1
DNA: TGTGCCAGTAGTGCGGGACAGGCAAATCAGCCCCAGCATTTT
CDR3: CASSAGQANQPQHF

J: TRBJ1-1
V: TRBV18
size: NA
D: NA
DNA: TGTGCCAGCTCAGAGGGCAGGGAGGAAGCTTTCTTT
CDR3: CASSEGREEAFF

J: TRBJ2-7
V: TRBV7-2
size: NA
D: TRBD2
DNA: TGTGCCAGCAGCGTGACTAGCGCGAGCTCCTACGAGCAGTACTTC
CDR3: CASSVTSASSYEQYF

J: TRBJ1-3
V: TRBV11-2
size: NA
D: NA
DNA: TGTGCCAGCAGCCCCCTTGGGGTCTCTGGAAACACCATATATTTT
CDR3: CASSPLGVSGNTIYF

J: TRBJ1-6
V: TRBV5-6
size: NA
D: NA
DNA: TGTGCCAGCAGCGGGGGATTCCTGGGATCACCCCTCCACTTT
CDR3: CASSGGFLGSPLHF

J: TRBJ1-1
V: TRBV25-1
size: NA
D: NA
DNA: TGTGCCAGCAGTGTCCCTGGGAACAAGAACACTGAAGCTTTCTTT
CDR3: CASSVPGNKNTEAFF

J: TRBJ1-5
V: TRBV10-3
size: NA
D: TRBD1
DNA: TGTGCCGTTTCGGGACAGGGGATCAATCAGCCCCAGCATTTT
CDR3: CAVSGQGINQPQHF

J: TRBJ2-7
V: TRBV5-8
size: NA
D: NA
DNA: TGTGCCAGCAGCTCACCGGGACAAGGCGTGTGGGAGCAGTACTTC
CDR3: CASSSPGQGVWEQYF

J: TRBJ1-4
V: TRBV28
size: NA
D: NA
DNA: TGTGCCAGCAAACCCAGGGAAGGGGAAAAACTGTTTTTT
CDR3: CASKPREGEKLFF

J: TRBJ2-3
V: TRBV11-3
size: NA
D: NA
DNA: TGTGCCAGCAGCTCTCGGCGGGGTGGGGATACGCAGTATTTT
CDR3: CASSSRRGGDTQYF

J: TRBJ2-5
V: TRBV6-5
size: NA
D: NA
DNA: TGTGCCAGCAGTTGGGGGAACCAAGAGACCCAGTACTTC
CDR3: CASSWGNQETQYF

J: TRBJ1-4
V: TRBV6-6
size: NA
D: NA
DNA: TGTGCCAGCACCCTAGGGGTTTTCGATGAAAAACTGTTTTTT
CDR3: CASTLGVFDEKLFF

J: TRBJ2-5
V: TRBV19
size: NA
D: TRBD1
DNA: TGTGCCACCCAACCCGGGACAGGGGTAGAGACCCAGTACTTC
CDR3: CATQPGTGVETQYF

J: TRBJ1-4
V: TRBV28
size: NA
D: NA
DNA: TGTGCCAGCAGTTTCGGGGGGTTGAGAAAACTGTTTTTT
CDR3: CASSFGGLRKLFF

J: TRBJ2-7
V: TRBV5-4
size: once
D: TRBD2
DNA: TGTGCCAGCAGCTTGGGTGATGCGGGAGGGGCCTACGAGCAGTACTTC
CDR3: CASSLGDAGGAYEQYF

J: TRBJ1-1
V: TRBV14
size: NA
D: NA
DNA: TGTGCCAGCAGCCAAGTCGACAGCCTGAACACTGAAGCTTTCTTT
CDR3: CASSQVDSLNTEAFF

J: TRBJ1-4
V: TRBV19
size: NA
D: NA
DNA: TGTGCCAGTAGTTTTCTTAAGGGGGGGACTCCGGAAAAACTGTTTTTT
CDR3: CASSFLKGGTPEKLFF

J: TRBJ1-2
V: TRBV19
size: NA
D: TRBD1
DNA: TGTGCCAGTAGTATAGGTACCAATAGGGGGCGCCGCGGCTACACCTTC
CDR3: CASSIGTNRGRRGYTF

J: TRBJ2-1
V: TRBV18
size: NA
D: TRBD2
DNA: TGTGCCAGCTCACCCCCCACTAGCGGGGGGGGAAGTGAGCAGTTCTTC
CDR3: CASSPPTSGGGSEQFF

J: TRBJ1-2
V: TRBV3-1/TRBV3-2
size: NA
D: NA
DNA: TGTGCCAGCAGCCAAGGTAGTGCCAGTAACTATGGCTACACCTTC
CDR3: CASSQGSASNYGYTF